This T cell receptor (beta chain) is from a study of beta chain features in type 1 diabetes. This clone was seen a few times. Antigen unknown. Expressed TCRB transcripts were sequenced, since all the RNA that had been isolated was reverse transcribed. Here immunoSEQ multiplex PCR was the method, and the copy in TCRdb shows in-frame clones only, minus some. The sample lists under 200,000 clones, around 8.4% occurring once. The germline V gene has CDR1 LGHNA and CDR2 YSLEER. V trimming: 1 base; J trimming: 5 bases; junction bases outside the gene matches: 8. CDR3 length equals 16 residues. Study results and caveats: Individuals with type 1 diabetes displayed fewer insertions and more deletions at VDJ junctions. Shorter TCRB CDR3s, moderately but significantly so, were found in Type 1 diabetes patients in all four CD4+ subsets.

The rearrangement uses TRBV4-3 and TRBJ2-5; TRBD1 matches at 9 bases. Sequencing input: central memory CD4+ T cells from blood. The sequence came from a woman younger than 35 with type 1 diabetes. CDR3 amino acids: CASSQGTGAKGETQYF. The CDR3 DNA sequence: TGCGCCAGCAGCCAAGGGACAGGGGCCAAGGGGGAGACCCAGTACTTC.